This T cell receptor (beta chain) was identified during a study of CD8+CD57+ T cells in acquired aplastic anemia. General observations from the study: With respect to CD8+ Simpson's diversity, patients and controls did not differ significantly.

The template used for profiling TCR beta VDJ and CDR3 was genomic DNA. One entry per CDR3 protein results from TCRdb running MiXCR on the reads. The table shows some 190,000 distinct CDR3 sequences, with around 45% occurring only once. The CDR3 length is 13 residues. V dropped 2 bases and J dropped 0 bases, with 4 bases sitting between them. Per the germline V gene, CDR1 is SQVTM and CDR2 is ANQGSEA. About this clonotype itself: Its antigen is as yet unknown.

V is TRBV29-1 and J is TRBJ2-2; D ambiguous. Sequenced: sorted CD4+, CD8+, or CD8+CD57+ T cells (not recorded which) from PBMCs. The source of this sequence is a human donor in good health. The CDR3, as DNA: TGCAGCGTTGAACATACGAACACCGGGGAGCTGTTTTTT. The encoded protein is CSVEHTNTGELFF.